The 17 T cell receptor beta chains reported below all come from one sample, sequenced in a study of Ad26.COV2.S vaccination and SARS-CoV-2 variants. Some clones are missing from TCRdb's copy, which holds only in-frame ones; the method was immunoSEQ multiplex PCR. The data contain about 350,000 clones, about 91% of them singletons. This sample comprised peripheral blood, obtained after recovery from COVID-19. These receptors all come from a human donor who had recovered from COVID-19.

CDR3 loop: CASSASGVATNEKLFF. DNA of the CDR3: TGCGCCAGCAGCGCTTCAGGGGTTGCAACTAATGAAAAACTGTTTTTT. The rearrangement uses TRBV5-1 and TRBJ1-4, with a possible D match to TRBD1 (6 bases). Germline V gene lookup returns CDR1 SGHRS and CDR2 YFSETQ. The V end lost 4 bases, the J end lost 0 bases, and 13 bases lay between the germline ends. The CDR3 has 16 residues. The entire variable domain, with the rest obtained from reference TRBV5-1 and TRBJ1-4, is as follows: KAGVTQTPRYLIKTRGQQVTLSCSPISGHRSVSWYQQTPGQGLQFLFEYFSETQRNKGNFPGRFSGRQFSNSRSEMNVSTLELGDSALYLCASSASGVATNEKLFFGSGTQLSVL.

This chain links TRBV13 with TRBJ2-3; D ambiguous. Germline V gives CDR1 PRHDT, CDR2 FYEKMQ (reference sequence). The ends were cut back, 5 bases at V and 4 bases at J, with 7 bases in the middle. The CDR3 spans 12 residues. Here the CDR3 reads CASSHGSDTQYF. The CDR3 DNA reads as TGTGCCAGCAGCCACGGGTCAGATACGCAGTATTTT. Drawing the rest from reference TRBV13 and TRBJ2-3, the complete variable domain is AAGVIQSPRHLIKEKRETATLKCYPIPRHDTVYWYQQGPGQDPQFLISFYEKMQSDKGSIPDRFSAQQFSDYHSELNMSSLELGDSALYFCASSHGSDTQYFGPGTRLTVL.

This chain uses TRBV5-4 with TRBJ2-3; D is possibly TRBD2 (5 bases). The CDR3 sequence is 15 residues long. CDR1 is SGHNT, CDR2 YYREEE, per germline (reference sequence). Trimming pared 1 base from V and 0 bases from J, leaving 9 bases between. The CDR3 nucleotides are TGTGCCAGCAGCTTGCCGGGGTTCAGCACAGATACGCAGTATTTT. This sequence encodes CASSLPGFSTDTQYF.

This sequence joins TRBV6-5 and TRBJ2-1; TRBD1 might be the D (6 bases). CDR3 length equals 13 residues. CDR1 and CDR2 (germline): MNHEY, SVGAGI. Trimming left V 5 bases short and J 1 base short, with 6 bases between. DNA for the CDR3: TGTGCCAGCAGTCAGGGGTCCTACAATGAGCAGTTCTTC. It translates to CASSQGSYNEQFF.

This chain connects TRBV7-9 to TRBJ1-6; possible D gene TRBD1, 6 bases. The germline gives CDR1 SEHNR, CDR2 FQNEAQ (reference sequence). V lost 1 base and J 15 bases, leaving 13 bases between the germline ends. This CDR3 spans 13 amino acids. The CDR3 reads CASSLGTDDSLHF. The CDR3 DNA reads as TGTGCCAGCAGCTTAGGGACAGACGATAGCCTCCACTTT.

The V and J genes are TRBV7-9 and TRBJ1-6; 11 nucleotides line up with TRBD1. The junction had 9 bases not matched to a gene; V was cut back by 1 base and J by 13 bases. CDR3 length: 16 residues. Germline-derived CDR1 and CDR2 are SEHNR and FQNEAQ (reference sequence). DNA of the CDR3: TGTGCCAGCAGCTTAGGCCAAGGGGGACAGGGGGGTCCCCTCCACTTT. This gives the protein CASSLGQGGQGGPLHF. The complete variable domain, with remaining parts taken from reference TRBV7-9 and TRBJ1-6, reads DTGVSQNPRHKITKRGQNVTFRCDPISEHNRLYWYRQTLGQGPEFLTYFQNEAQLEKSRLLSDRFSAERPKGSFSTLEIQRTEQGDSAMYLCASSLGQGGQGGPLHFGNGTRLTVT.

V and J are TRBV6-5 and TRBJ2-3; unclear D gene. The germline V gene has CDR1 MNHEY and CDR2 SVGAGI. The CDR3 runs to 12 residues. V was cut by 3 bases and J by 3 bases, with 4 bases left in between. CDR3 nucleotide sequence: TGTGCCAGCAGTTATGGTACAGATACGCAGTATTTT. Protein: CASSYGTDTQYF.

CDR3 nucleotide sequence: TGTGCCAGCAGCGTAGTTGGGGATCAAGAGACCCAGTACTTC. Protein: CASSVVGDQETQYF. This chain joins TRBV9 and TRBJ2-5; D is undetermined. Per the germline V gene, CDR1 is SGDLS and CDR2 is YYNGEE. The CDR3 loop spans 14 amino acids. Trimming stripped 0 bases from V and 2 bases from J, with 8 bases between.

The chain joins TRBV7-3 to TRBJ1-1, with 7 bases matching TRBD1. There are 19 residues in the CDR3. Trimming took 5 bases from V and 1 from J; bases not matched to a gene: 19. The germline V gene has CDR1 SGHTA and CDR2 FQGTGA. The CDR3 coding sequence is TGTGCCAGCAGCCGCCTTCCAGCCGACAGGGTGGGGCGGAACACTGAAGCTTTCTTT. Its protein product is CASSRLPADRVGRNTEAFF.

This clone was found once. The chain is built from TRBV10-3 and TRBJ1-3; tentative D call: TRBD1 (6 bases). With 10 bases removed from V and 0 bases from J, the gap between germline ends came to 16 bases. Germline CDR1 ENHRY, CDR2 SYGVKD. The CDR3 is 15 amino acids. The CDR3 spells CATYSGHSSGNTIYF. CDR3 nucleotide sequence: TGTGCCACCTATTCGGGACACAGCTCTGGAAACACCATATATTTT.

The chain couples TRBV25-1 to TRBJ1-2; D is possibly TRBD1 (5 bases). The germline V and J ends were trimmed by 1 base and 3 bases, with 15 bases remaining between them. Germline V lookup: CDR1 MGHDK, CDR2 SYGVNS. The CDR3 covers 16 residues. CDR3 sequence (DNA): TGTGCCAGCAGTGAATTGGGGCTAGATCCCGACTATGGCTACACCTTC. As protein: CASSELGLDPDYGYTF.

The CDR3: CATGITDNEQFF. DNA for the CDR3: TGTGCCACCGGGATCACTGACAATGAGCAGTTCTTC. The chain has TRBV24-1 and TRBJ2-1; D gene uncertain. The CDR3 has 12 residues. The V gene lost 9 bases and the J gene lost 5 bases, with 10 bases spanning the gap. CDR1 is KGHDR and CDR2 is SFDVKD in the germline V gene.

The CDR3 spells CASSLVVIPPYNEQFF. The CDR3 DNA reads as TGTGCCAGCAGCTTAGTGGTTATACCCCCCTACAATGAGCAGTTCTTC. The gene calls are TRBV7-8 and TRBJ2-1; D is unresolved. Between the trimmed V and J ends, which lost 1 base and 2 bases, there was a span of 12 bases. The CDR3 covers 16 residues. Germline V CDR1 and CDR2: SGHVS, FQNEAQ.

The chain uses TRBV10-3 and TRBJ1-5, with 10 bases that match TRBD1. The CDR3 spans 16 residues. J was trimmed by 11 bases and V by 2 bases; bases with no gene match: 12. The V gene's germline CDR1 is ENHRY and CDR2 SYGVKD. Here the CDR3 reads CAISEDRDRGSRTQHF. Here the CDR3 DNA reads TGTGCCATCAGTGAGGACCGGGACAGGGGTTCGAGGACCCAGCATTTT.

The rearrangement uses TRBV6-2 or TRBV6-3 and TRBJ2-1; D unresolved. CDR3 length: 13 amino acids. V lost 3 bases and J lost 9, with 12 bases in between. Germline CDR1 MNHEY, CDR2 SVGEGT. The CDR3 DNA reads TGTGCCAGCAGTTATATAAGTTATGTTGAGCAGTTCTTC. Its translation is CASSYISYVEQFF.

Here the CDR3 DNA reads TGCGCCAGCAGCCAAGATGGGGGATCCTACAATGAGCAGTTCTTC. It translates to CASSQDGGSYNEQFF. V is TRBV4-3 and J is TRBJ2-1; D tentatively reads TRBD1 or TRBD2 (5 bases each). Germline assignment: CDR1 LGHNA and CDR2 YSLEER. The CDR3 totals 15 residues. Trimming took 0 bases from V and 1 from J, leaving 7 bases between them.

With respect to this clone: One junction end does not reproduce the germline sequence, and a read error may be involved. V is TRBV16 and J is TRBJ1-2; 8 bases fit TRBD1. The length of the CDR3 is 15 residues. In germline, CDR1 is KGHSY, CDR2 FQNENV. The CDR3 sequence is CASSLGQGDGEGSAF. The CDR3 nucleotides are TGTGCCAGCAGCCTAGGACAGGGAGATGGAGAAGGTAGTGCCTTC. Looking up the rest from reference TRBV16 and TRBJ1-2 gives the full variable domain: GEEVAQTPKHLVRGEGQKAKLYCAPIKGHSYVFWYQQVLKNEFKFLISFQNENVFDETGMPKERFSAKCLPNSPCSLEIQATKLEDSAVYFCASSLGQGDGEGSAFGSGTRLTVV.